This T cell receptor beta chain was observed in a study of T cells in Graves' hyperthyroidism and ophthalmopathy. Study-level findings and limits: Stable hyperthyroidism was told apart from ophthalmopathy by a model built on 13 V-J features.

Exclusions: uncontrolled infection, other autoimmune disease, pregnancy, lactation. The sample holds one count of this clonotype. Its antigen remains unidentified. Amplified TCR beta CDR3 regions derived from RNA transcripts. Initially, a first-round RT-PCR of the TCR CDR3 employed the HTBI primer set. TCRdb reprocessed the multiplex PCR reads with MiXCR, giving one entry per CDR3 protein. The sample contains around 660,000 distinct CDR3 sequences, roughly 45% of which appear only once. There are 12 residues in the CDR3. The germline CDR1 and CDR2 sequences are SNHLY and FYNNEI. The ends were cut back, 5 bases at V and 5 bases at J, with 9 bases in the middle.

The origin of this receptor is an adult man with Graves' disease, either hyperthyroidism or ophthalmopathy (not recorded which). Material for sequencing was peripheral blood or thyroid tissue (not recorded which). The V call is TRBV2, the J call TRBJ1-1; perhaps TRBD1 as D (5 bases). The CDR3 loop is CASSTQVTEAFF. The CDR3 bases are TGTGCCAGCAGTACACAGGTTACTGAAGCTTTCTTT.